These T cell receptor beta chains were read from a single sample in a study of cytomegalovirus exposure and HLA in healthy donors. Only in-frame clones appear in the TCRdb table, and some are missing; sequencing was by immunoSEQ multiplex PCR. The table includes roughly 100,000 clones, 75% detected once. Sequencing was performed on PBMCs. Every receptor here comes from a man over 45 in good health and CMV-seronegative. Each CDR3 is given with its conserved first and last residue. The D gene is left open where the match is weak. Some rows have no size entry. The others give once, few or many, or a class for an expanded clone.

size | J | V | D | DNA | CDR3
- | TRBJ1-4 | TRBV7-9 | - | TGTGCCAGCAGCCAAATTAGTGAAAAACTGTTTTTT | CASSQISEKLFF
- | TRBJ2-7 | TRBV28 | TRBD1 | TGTGCCAGCAGTTTTAGTCAGGGACAGATAAACTACGAGCAGTACTTC | CASSFSQGQINYEQYF
few | TRBJ2-7 | TRBV6-1 | - | TGTGCCAGCAGTGGTTATATCCACGAGCAGTACTTC | CASSGYIHEQYF
- | TRBJ2-1 | TRBV27 | TRBD2 | TGTGCCAGCAAACCGATGACTAGCGGTCCCCACCCGTTCTTC | CASKPMTSGPHPFF
- | TRBJ1-2 | TRBV5-4 | - | TGTGCCAGCAGGAACTTATTCGGGAGCACGAAGGGCTACACCTTC | CASRNLFGSTKGYTF
- | TRBJ2-1 | TRBV4-1 | TRBD1 | TGCGCCAGCAGCCAACAATCCAGGGGGCATATTGAGCAGTTCTTC | CASSQQSRGHIEQFF
- | TRBJ2-3 | TRBV19 | - | TGTGCCAGTAGTATCCCGGGACTCTATACGCAGTATTTT | CASSIPGLYTQYF
- | TRBJ2-3 | TRBV7-7 | - | TGTGCCAGCAGCTTAGCCTCCCGCACAGATACGCAGTATTTT | CASSLASRTDTQYF
- | TRBJ2-7 | TRBV2 | TRBD2 | TGTGCCAGCAGCGGGACTAGCGGATACGAGCAGTACTTC | CASSGTSGYEQYF
- | TRBJ1-4 | TRBV5-1 | - | TGCGCCAGCAGGAAGCGACAGGCGCCTAATGAAAAACTGTTTTTT | CASRKRQAPNEKLFF
few | TRBJ1-5 | TRBV6-4 | - | TGTGCCAGCAGTGAAGACAGAGATCAGCCCCAGCATTTT | CASSEDRDQPQHF
- | TRBJ1-4 | TRBV6-1 | - | TGTGCCAGCACTTGGCAGTATAATGAAAAACTGTTTTTT | CASTWQYNEKLFF
- | TRBJ1-5 | TRBV19 | - | TGTGCCAGTAGGACAGGACCCGGTTATCAGCCCCAGCATTTT | CASRTGPGYQPQHF
- | TRBJ2-3 | TRBV28 | - | TGTGCCAGCAGTTTACAACCTGTCAGGGGTACGCAGTATTTT | CASSLQPVRGTQYF
- | TRBJ2-5 | TRBV28 | - | TGTGCCTCATTACGGTCGGGGGAGACCCAGTACTTC | CASLRSGETQYF
few | TRBJ1-2 | TRBV5-1 | TRBD1 | TGCGCCAGCAGCTTGGGGGACAGGTCCTATGGCTACACCTTC | CASSLGDRSYGYTF
- | TRBJ1-1 | TRBV5-6 | - | TGTGCCAGCACCCAACTACTCGGTACTGAAGCTTTCTTT | CASTQLLGTEAFF
- | TRBJ2-4 | TRBV7-9 | - | TGTGCCAGCAGCTCCCTAGTCGAGACTCGAATTCAGTACTTC | CASSSLVETRIQYF
once | TRBJ2-1 | TRBV6-5 | TRBD2 | TGTGCCAGCAGTTCCCCAGCGGGGCGCTCCTACAATGAGCAGTTCTTC | CASSSPAGRSYNEQFF
- | TRBJ1-5 | TRBV6-1 | - | TGTGCCAGCAGTGACGGACAGTGGAATCAGCCCCAGCATTTT | CASSDGQWNQPQHF
- | TRBJ1-6 | TRBV6-5 | TRBD1 | TGTGCCAGCAGACCCCCGGGACAGGGGGCTTCACCCCTCCACTTT | CASRPPGQGASPLHF
few | TRBJ2-7 | TRBV11-3 | - | TGTGCCAGCAGCCCAGGATCGGGGGAGCAGTACTTC | CASSPGSGEQYF
- | TRBJ1-1 | TRBV5-8 | - | TGTGCCAGCAGTTCCAGGGGGAACACTGAAGCTTTCTTT | CASSSRGNTEAFF
- | TRBJ1-2 | TRBV30 | TRBD1 | TGTGCCTGGGGACAGGGTAGCAAACCTAACTCGGTCTATGGCTACACCTTC | CAWGQGSKPNSVYGYTF
- | TRBJ2-1 | TRBV28 | TRBD2 | TGTGCCAGCAGTTCTTCCCTGGGCGGGGGGGGTCAATACAATGAGCAGTTCTTC | CASSSSLGGGGQYNEQFF
- | TRBJ1-2 | TRBV30 | TRBD1 | TGTGCCTGGAGTGTAGGACAGGGTGCCGGCTACACCTTC | CAWSVGQGAGYTF
- | TRBJ2-5 | TRBV6-1 | TRBD2 | TGTGCCAGCAGTGACGGGGGGGCCCAGTACCAAGAGACCCAGTACTTC | CASSDGGAQYQETQYF
- | TRBJ1-2 | TRBV28 | - | TGTGCCAGCAGTTTTAGGCAGGGCAGAGACACCTTC | CASSFRQGRDTF
- | TRBJ1-6 | TRBV5-1 | TRBD1 | TGCGCCAGCAGCTTGCAGGGGGGTCATAATTCACCCCTCCACTTT | CASSLQGGHNSPLHF
- | TRBJ2-1 | TRBV6-4 | - | TGTGCCAGCAGTGATGACACTGACGCCTACAATGAGCAGTTCTTC | CASSDDTDAYNEQFF
- | TRBJ2-6 | TRBV9 | - | TGTGCCAGCAGCGATTACAGCTCTGGGGCCAACGTCCTGACTTTC | CASSDYSSGANVLTF
- | TRBJ1-1 | TRBV28 | TRBD1 | TGTGCCAGCAGTTTGGGGACAGAGGGAGTTGAAGCTTTCTTT | CASSLGTEGVEAFF
- | TRBJ2-5 | TRBV4-2 | TRBD2 | TGTGCCAGCAGCCAAGGGGTAGCGGGGGGGCGTGAGACCCAGTACTTC | CASSQGVAGGRETQYF
- | TRBJ1-1 | TRBV7-9 | - | TGTTCCAGCAATTCCAGGAACACTGAAGCTTTCTTT | CSSNSRNTEAFF
- | TRBJ2-7 | TRBV5-1 | TRBD1 | TGCGCCAGCAGCTCGCCGGGACAGGGACTCTCCTCGACTCCCTACGAGCAGTACTTC | CASSSPGQGLSSTPYEQYF
- | TRBJ1-2 | TRBV11-2 | - | TGTGCCAGCAGCTTAGGGGGAGTCACATCTAACTATGGCTACACCTTC | CASSLGGVTSNYGYTF
once | TRBJ1-1 | TRBV30 | - | TGTGCCTGGAGTGTCGGAGGTAGCACTGAAGCTTTCTTT | CAWSVGGSTEAFF
- | TRBJ2-7 | TRBV2 | - | TGTGCCAGCACCCTTCAGGGGAGCTCCTACGAGCAGTACTTC | CASTLQGSSYEQYF
- | TRBJ2-5 | TRBV29-1 | - | TGCAGCGTTGAAGTTCAGGGCGAGACCCAGTACTTC | CSVEVQGETQYF
- | TRBJ2-7 | TRBV18 | TRBD2 | TGTGCCAGCTCACCGGGCCTAGCGGGAGCATACGAGCAGTACTTC | CASSPGLAGAYEQYF
- | TRBJ1-4 | TRBV27 | - | TGTGCCAGCAGTTTACGCAGGGGTAATATGGCTAATGAAAAACTGTTTTTT | CASSLRRGNMANEKLFF
- | TRBJ2-5 | TRBV6-5 | TRBD2 | TGTGCCAGCAGTACTACTAGCGGGATTCTGGAGACCCAGTACTTC | CASSTTSGILETQYF
once | TRBJ2-2 | TRBV7-2 | - | TGTGCCAGCAGCATATTGTTTCCCGGGGAGCTGTTTTTT | CASSILFPGELFF
- | TRBJ2-7 | TRBV5-1 | TRBD2 | TGCGCCAGCAGCTCCGGGCTAGCGGGAGCCGCCTCCTCCTACGAGCAGTACTTC | CASSSGLAGAASSYEQYF
- | TRBJ1-4 | TRBV6-6 | - | TGTGCCAGCAGTTACCCCTTGGCAGGGGCAGAGGAAAAACTGTTTTTT | CASSYPLAGAEEKLFF
- | TRBJ2-3 | TRBV10-1 | TRBD2 | TGCGCCAGCGGTACTAGCGGCACAGATACGCAGTATTTT | CASGTSGTDTQYF
- | TRBJ2-3 | TRBV6-5 | - | TGTGCCAGCAGGGGGCCGGCAGATACGCAGTATTTT | CASRGPADTQYF
- | TRBJ2-7 | TRBV7-9 | TRBD2 | TGTGCCAGCAGCCGGGGGGGGGACGAGCAGTACTTC | CASSRGGDEQYF